These 3 T cell receptor beta chains share one sample of origin, sequenced in a study of T cells in Graves' hyperthyroidism and ophthalmopathy. There were TCR beta CDR3 regions amplified from RNA transcripts. TCR CDR3 regions were first amplified by RT-PCR with HTBI primers. TCRdb reanalysed the multiplex PCR reads using MiXCR and keeps one entry per CDR3 protein. The sample has 700,000 or so distinct CDR3 sequences, around 17% seen once. Sequencing was carried out using blood. The receptors here all came from a man aged 18 to 30 with Graves' hyperthyroidism.

This clonotype was seen many times. This sequence joins TRBV18 and TRBJ2-7; D is undetermined. CDR1 and CDR2 (germline): KGHSH, LQKENI. Trimming shortened V by 4 bases and J by 1 base, and 14 bases separated the two germline ends. This CDR3 has 15 amino acids. The CDR3 DNA is TGTGCCAGCTCACACCCTCGTGGGCAGTCCTACGAGCAGTACTTC. Translating it yields CASSHPRGQSYEQYF.

This clonotype turned up a few times. The CDR3 spells CSARVAGDYGYTF. As DNA, the CDR3 is TGCAGTGCTAGAGTGGCAGGGGACTATGGCTACACCTTC. The V gene is TRBV20-1, the J gene TRBJ1-2; TRBD1 might be the D (6 bases). The ends were cut back, 1 base at V and 3 bases at J, with 9 bases in the middle. Germline assignment: CDR1 DFQATT and CDR2 SNEGSKA (reference sequence). The CDR3 spans 13 residues.

This chain joins TRBV15 and TRBJ1-1, with unresolved D. The CDR3 totals 14 residues. Trimming shortened V by 5 bases and J by 6 bases, and 16 bases separated the two germline ends. Germline V gene lookup returns CDR1 LNHNV and CDR2 YYDKDF (reference sequence). The CDR3: CATSPWRASAEAFF. The CDR3 DNA sequence: TGTGCCACCAGCCCTTGGAGGGCGAGCGCTGAAGCTTTCTTT.